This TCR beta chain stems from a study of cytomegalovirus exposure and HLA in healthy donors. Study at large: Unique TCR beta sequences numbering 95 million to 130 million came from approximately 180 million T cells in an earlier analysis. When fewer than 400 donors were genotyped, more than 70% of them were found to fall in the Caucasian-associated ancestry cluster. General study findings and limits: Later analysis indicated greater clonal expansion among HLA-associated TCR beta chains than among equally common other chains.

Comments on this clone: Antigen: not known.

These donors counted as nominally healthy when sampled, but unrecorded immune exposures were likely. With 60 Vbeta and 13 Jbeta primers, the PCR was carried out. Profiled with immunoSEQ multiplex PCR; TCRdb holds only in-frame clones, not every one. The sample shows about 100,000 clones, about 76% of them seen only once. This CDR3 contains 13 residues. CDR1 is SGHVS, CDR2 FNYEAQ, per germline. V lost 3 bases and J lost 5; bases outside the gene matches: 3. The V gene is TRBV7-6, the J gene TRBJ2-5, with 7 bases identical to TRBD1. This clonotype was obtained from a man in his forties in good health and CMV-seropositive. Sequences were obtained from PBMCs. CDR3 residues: CASSLTGYETQYF. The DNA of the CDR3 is TGTGCCAGCAGCTTGACAGGGTACGAGACCCAGTACTTC.